This record looks at one T cell receptor beta chain sequence and its context. Its antigen is not known. The study reverse transcribed the entire isolated RNA, so it sequenced expressed TCRB transcripts. Naive, central memory and regulatory T cell samples produced a mean of approximately 3.5 million reads. Here immunoSEQ multiplex PCR was the method, and the copy in TCRdb shows in-frame clones only, minus some. The sample records about 620,000 clones, roughly 15% being singletons. This sample was included in a study of beta chain features in type 1 diabetes. General study findings and limits: Naive, central memory and Treg TCRB repertoires appeared more alike in patients than in healthy donors.

Each sorted fraction was over 95% pure. There are 16 residues in the CDR3. Germline lookup yields CDR1 ENHRY and CDR2 SYGVKD. This rearrangement joins TRBV10-3 to TRBJ2-5; 7 nucleotides line up with TRBD1. The J call is uncertain, as TRBJ2-7 better fits the DNA end. Sequencing was carried out using naive CD4+ T cells from blood. The receptor was derived from a man aged 18-30 years in good health. CDR3 region: CAISESFTGVPYEQYF. For the CDR3, the DNA is TGTGCCATCAGTGAGTCATTTACAGGGGTACCCTACGAGCAGTACTTC.